This TCR beta chain derives from a study of T cells in Graves' hyperthyroidism and ophthalmopathy (dated by TCRdb to the late 2010s). Background on the whole study: Peripheral blood samples were taken at initial diagnosis, before any treatment was given. To identify TCR V-J signatures that set the groups apart, the researchers used a discovery cohort of about a hundred patients, made up of under 45 with Graves' ophthalmopathy and 57 with stable Graves' hyperthyroidism. Whether ophthalmopathy could be predicted prospectively was tested in an independent validation cohort made up of some 20 hyperthyroidism patients plus 17 patients who later progressed to ophthalmopathy. The roughly 90 discovery patients were divided at random into training and test sets in a 7:3 ratio. In more than 5 Graves' hyperthyroidism patients, the study also compared T-cell repertoires from thyroid tissue with T-cell repertoires from blood. After blood sampling, hyperthyroidism patients were treated with methimazole at a starting dose of 30 mg daily, and ophthalmopathy patients were treated with high-dose intravenous methylprednisolone. According to the paper, TCR Vbeta CDR3 sequencing was carried out on about 140 peripheral blood samples, which came from 40 to 45 ophthalmopathy, under 80 hyperthyroidism and about 17 progressor patients. Study-wide conclusions, independent of this receptor: No statistical method was used to set the sample size in advance, and investigators knew the group allocation. In validation, the model predicted progression to ophthalmopathy a median of 6.5 months before onset, with 65% to 71% sensitivity and more than 72% specificity. A 13 V-J signature model separated ophthalmopathy from stable hyperthyroidism, with roughly 88% sensitivity and about 81% specificity in cross-validation and 80%/75% in testing. Most expanded thyroid clonotypes (frequency above 0.001) were also detected in blood, a finding suggesting that blood repertoires may reflect thyroid immune responses.

About this clonotype itself: Its antigen is not yet known. No base qualities exist here, and no much larger clone lies one base off it.

The TCR beta CDR3 regions were amplified from RNA transcripts. A first-round RT-PCR of the TCR CDR3 used the HTBI primer set with the Qiagen OneStep RT-PCR kit. Libraries were constructed in a second round of multiplex PCR, after which size selection and purification were performed. Sequencing of the libraries was done on an Illumina HiSeq2000 using paired-end 100 bp reads. As for the original processing: SOAPnuke was used to process the raw data, removing reads that contained adapters or uncalled bases, had a mean Phred below 15, or lacked an exact match to the constant primer or identifier. High-quality paired reads were merged using COPE v1.2.5, and each unique nucleotide sequence was defined as a clonotype. MiTCR v1.1 was used to align clonotypes to the IMGT TRBV, TRBD and TRBJ reference segments. The analysis included only V-J combinations with a frequency above 0.0001, which together covered 99% to 99.2% of the repertoires. A TCS score was defined as the ratio of F50 (clonal expansion) to E x V (chaos), with BLOSUM62-based TCRdist applied between CDR3 peptides within each V-J. Welch's t-statistics and random forest reduced approximately 520 V-J features to under 15, which were used in a naive Bayes classifier (R e1071). TCRdb's own reprocessing of the public reads used fastp at Q25 and MiXCR and kept productive beta chains. Identical CDR3 proteins give one entry, which carries the most common genes and DNA. Clone size and V and J calls follow TCRdb, not the original study. The sample includes more than 350,000 distinct CDR3 sequences, with under 15% observed a single time. In total, the top ten clones hold approximately 32% of the sample.

Graves' hyperthyroidism was defined as stable when no progression to ophthalmopathy occurred over 18 months of follow-up. Hyperthyroidism patients were newly diagnosed, had a disease duration of under 2 months, and were aged 18 to 65 years. Patients with uncontrolled infections, other autoimmune diseases, pregnancy or lactation were excluded. Diagnoses relied on clinical symptoms, serum thyroxine and TRAb, thyroid ultrasound and orbital computed tomography. PBMCs were separated from approximately 9.9 ml of fresh peripheral blood using Ficoll-Paque density gradient centrifugation. Total RNA was extracted with Trizol reagent, and quality was checked on an Agilent 2100 Bioanalyzer. Sequenced sample: blood. The source of this sequence is a woman between 25 and 40 years old with Graves' hyperthyroidism.

The DNA reads TGTGCCAGCAGCTTGGCCCCCCAGAGGGTGGACGAGCAGTACTTC. Its protein product is CASSLAPQRVDEQYF. The chain is assembled from TRBV5-4 and TRBJ2-7; perhaps TRBD2 is the D gene, with 5 bases matching. From its cysteine to its phenylalanine, the CDR3 spans 15 amino acids. Solely the CDR3 DNA is kept, with 45 bases framed from the first base. Relative to germline, V is 0 bases shorter and J is 5 bases shorter, with 15 bases between their ends. CDR1 and CDR2, per the germline V gene (reference sequence), are SGHNT and YYREEE.